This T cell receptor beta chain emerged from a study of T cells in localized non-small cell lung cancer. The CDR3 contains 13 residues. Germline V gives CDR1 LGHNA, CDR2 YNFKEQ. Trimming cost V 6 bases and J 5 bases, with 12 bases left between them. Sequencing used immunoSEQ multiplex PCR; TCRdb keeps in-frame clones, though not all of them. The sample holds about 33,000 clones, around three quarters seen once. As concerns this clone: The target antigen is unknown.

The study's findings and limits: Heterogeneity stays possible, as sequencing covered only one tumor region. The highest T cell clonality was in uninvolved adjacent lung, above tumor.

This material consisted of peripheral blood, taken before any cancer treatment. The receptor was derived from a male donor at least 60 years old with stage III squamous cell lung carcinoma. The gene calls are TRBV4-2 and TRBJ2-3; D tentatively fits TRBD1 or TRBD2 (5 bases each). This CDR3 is CASRGSGGDTQYF. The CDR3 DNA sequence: TGTGCCAGCAGGGGGTCTGGGGGAGATACGCAGTATTTT.